The 27 T cell receptor beta chains below were found in one sample sequenced in a study of beta chain features in type 1 diabetes. As every portion of the isolated RNA was reverse transcribed, the sequencing read expressed TCRB transcripts. Method: immunoSEQ multiplex PCR; TCRdb's copy keeps in-frame clones and lacks some. The sample yields tens of thousands of clones, over 50% seen once. The sample comprised Tregs from blood. These receptors all stem from a woman aged 18-29 years in good health.

The chain joins TRBV18 to TRBJ1-4; TRBD1 is a possible D gene (5 bases). The CDR3 is 14 residues long. Per the germline V gene, CDR1 is KGHSH and CDR2 is LQKENI. V shed 6 bases and J shed 6 bases, with 14 bases lying between them. The CDR3 coding sequence is TGTGCCAGCTCCTCCTTCGGACATTATGAAAAACTGTTTTTT. It yields the protein CASSSFGHYEKLFF.

This rearrangement joins TRBV19 to TRBJ1-2; perhaps TRBD1 as D (5 bases). Germline V gives CDR1 LNHDA, CDR2 SQIVND (reference sequence). Trimming cost V 6 bases and J 8 bases, with 16 bases left between them. This CDR3 is built from 13 residues. In nucleotides, the CDR3 is TGTGCCAGTAGCCTAGCGGGGCCGCCGGGCTACACCTTC. Translating it yields CASSLAGPPGYTF.

This sequence joins TRBV11-2 and TRBJ2-1; 14 positions match TRBD2. The V gene end was trimmed by 6 bases and the J gene end by 6 bases; junction bases not matched to a gene: 7. This CDR3 is 16 amino acids long. Germline V gene sequence: CDR1 SGHAT, CDR2 FQNNGV. CDR3 sequence: CASRLRLAGGSNEQFF. In DNA, the CDR3 is TGTGCCAGCAGACTTAGACTAGCGGGAGGGAGCAATGAGCAGTTCTTC.

V usage is TRBV19 and J usage is TRBJ2-2; no firm D call. Trimming left V 3 bases short and J 3 bases short, with 8 bases between. This CDR3 region has 14 residues. Germline loops: CDR1 LNHDA, CDR2 SQIVND (reference sequence). The CDR3 here is CASSMALDTGELFF. CDR3 DNA sequence: TGTGCCAGTAGTATGGCTCTGGACACCGGGGAGCTGTTTTTT.

This clone was observed a single time. The V and J genes are TRBV10-3 and TRBJ2-3; D perhaps matches TRBD2 (7 bases). CDR3 size: 15 residues. The V end lost 4 bases, the J end lost 3 bases, and 14 bases lay between the germline ends. Germline lookup yields CDR1 ENHRY and CDR2 SYGVKD. In DNA, the CDR3 is TGTGCCATCAGTGGGGGCGGGGGCGGAACAGATACGCAGTATTTT. Its protein product is CAISGGGGGTDTQYF.

To note about this clone: Other DNA sequences in this specimen translate into the identical CDR3. V is TRBV2 and J is TRBJ1-2; D is unclear. With 6 bases removed from V and 7 bases from J, the gap between germline ends came to 18 bases. Germline assignment: CDR1 SNHLY and CDR2 FYNNEI. CDR3 length: 14 residues. CDR3 in DNA: TGTGCCAGCAGCCCTCTCCGGGAGGTCGGTGGCTACACCTTC. Protein product: CASSPLREVGGYTF. The full variable domain, its missing parts supplied by reference TRBV2 and TRBJ1-2, is EPEVTQTPSHQVTQMGQEVILRCVPISNHLYFYWYRQILGQKVEFLVSFYNNEISEKSEIFDDQFSVERPDGSNFTLKIRSTKLEDSAMYFCASSPLREVGGYTFGSGTRLTVV.

The V gene is TRBV2, the J gene TRBJ2-1, with TRBD2 matching 10 bases. The V gene end was trimmed by 5 bases and the J gene end by 1 base; junction bases not matched to a gene: 2. Germline CDR1 reads SNHLY; CDR2 reads FYNNEI. The CDR3 has 15 residues. The CDR3 reads CASSQLAGSYNEQFF. The CDR3 DNA is TGTGCCAGCAGTCAACTAGCGGGGTCCTACAATGAGCAGTTCTTC.

This clone was detected only a few times. The chain is built from TRBV9 and TRBJ2-1, with 10 nucleotides matching TRBD1. The CDR3 spans 16 residues. CDR1 is SGDLS and CDR2 is YYNGEE in the germline V gene. The ends lost 4 bases at V and 6 bases at J; junction bases unmatched: 10. The CDR3 nucleotides are TGTGCCAGCAGCTTAAGCGGGGACAGGGGCGGCAATGAGCAGTTCTTC. Protein product: CASSLSGDRGGNEQFF. The full variable domain, its missing parts supplied by reference TRBV9 and TRBJ2-1, is DSGVTQTPKHLITATGQRVTLRCSPRSGDLSVYWYQQSLDQGLQFLIQYYNGEERAKGNILERFSAQQFPDLHSELNLSSLELGDSALYFCASSLSGDRGGNEQFFGPGTRLTVL.

The chain is built from TRBV6-5 and TRBJ1-2, with 7 bases aligning to TRBD1. The CDR3 runs 16 residues. CDR1 MNHEY and CDR2 SVGAGI come from the germline V gene. J gave up 4 bases and V 0 bases, and 8 bases lay outside the gene matches. CDR3 DNA: TGTGCCAGCAGTTACTCGACTCCGACAGGGCGCTATGGCTACACCTTC. Protein product: CASSYSTPTGRYGYTF.

The V and J genes are TRBV6-6 and TRBJ1-1, with D possibly being TRBD1 (6 bases). Germline CDR1 and CDR2: MNHNY and SVGAGI (reference sequence). Trimming left V 2 bases short and J 4 bases short, with 11 bases between. CDR3 length: 14 amino acids. CDR3 coding DNA: TGTGCCAGCAGTTACGGCGGGGGGCTCACTGAAGCTTTCTTT. It codes for CASSYGGGLTEAFF.

The V gene is TRBV18, the J gene TRBJ1-3, with D possibly TRBD1 on 5 matching bases. Germline loops: CDR1 KGHSH, CDR2 LQKENI. This CDR3 spans 13 amino acids. V dropped 2 bases and J dropped 4 bases, with 6 bases sitting between them. CDR3 coding DNA: TGTGCCAGCTCACCAGGGGCCGGAAACACCATATATTTT. It yields the protein CASSPGAGNTIYF.

This clone was seen only once. V is TRBV29-1 and J is TRBJ1-1, with D perhaps matching TRBD1 (5 bases). Germline-derived CDR1 and CDR2 are SQVTM and ANQGSEA. The CDR3 covers 13 residues. V was pared by 3 bases and J by 0 bases, with 8 bases between. CDR3 in DNA: TGCAGCGTTGAGAAGGGGTTGAACACTGAAGCTTTCTTT. Protein: CSVEKGLNTEAFF.

The gene calls are TRBV4-2 and TRBJ2-4, with TRBD2 matching over 14 bases. With 0 bases clipped from V and 6 bases from J, the junction kept 7 bases outside the gene matches. This CDR3 has 18 amino acids. CDR1 is LGHNA, CDR2 YNFKEQ, per germline. DNA for the CDR3: TGTGCCAGCAGCCAAGATAGGAGCGGACTAGCGGGGGGAAACATTCAGTACTTC. Translation gives CASSQDRSGLAGGNIQYF.

A few counts support this clone. This chain uses TRBV9 with TRBJ2-1; 16 positions match TRBD2. Germline CDR1 and CDR2: SGDLS and YYNGEE. V lost 0 bases, J lost 9 bases, and 9 bases stayed unmatched. CDR3 length: 18 residues. The CDR3 is CASSVDLAGTSGRVEQFF. CDR3 nucleotides: TGTGCCAGCAGCGTAGACCTCGCCGGGACTAGCGGGAGGGTTGAGCAGTTCTTC.

The chain has TRBV25-1 and TRBJ2-5; D is unresolved. V shed 5 bases and J shed 3 bases, with 4 bases lying between them. This CDR3 has 11 residues. CDR1 is MGHDK and CDR2 is SYGVNS in the germline V gene. The CDR3 loop reads CASSQKETQYF. As DNA, the CDR3 is TGTGCCAGCAGTCAAAAAGAGACCCAGTACTTC.

This clone is a singleton in its sample. The chain's CDR3 is CASSRSGGYNEQFF. CDR3 coding DNA: TGTGCCAGCAGCCGATCGGGAGGCTACAATGAGCAGTTCTTC. The chain recombines TRBV7-6 with TRBJ2-1, with 7 bases identical to TRBD2. This CDR3 is built from 14 residues. Germline CDR1 reads SGHVS; CDR2 reads FNYEAQ. V was clipped by 5 bases and J by 3 bases; unmatched bases: 4. The variable domain in full, with the rest retrieved from reference TRBV7-6 and TRBJ2-1, is GAGVSQSPRYKVTKRGQDVALRCDPISGHVSLYWYRQALGQGPEFLTYFNYEAQQDKSGLPNDRFSAERPEGSISTLTIQRTEQRDSAMYRCASSRSGGYNEQFFGPGTRLTVL.

This clone was found a few times. This chain links TRBV2 with TRBJ2-1, with 8 bases aligning to TRBD2. The germline V gene has CDR1 SNHLY and CDR2 FYNNEI. The V segment lost 6 bases and the J segment 4 bases; nucleotides outside the gene matches: 11. The CDR3 runs to 16 residues. CDR3 region: CASSPFGRGGYNEQFF. The DNA for the CDR3 is TGTGCCAGCAGCCCCTTTGGCCGGGGGGGGTACAATGAGCAGTTCTTC.

This chain links TRBV18 with TRBJ2-3; D not resolved. This CDR3 spans 15 amino acids. Germline CDR1 KGHSH, CDR2 LQKENI. V was clipped by 1 base and J by 0 bases, with 8 bases between them. For the CDR3, the DNA is TGTGCCAGCTCACCACGGCTCGAAAGCACAGATACGCAGTATTTT. This sequence encodes CASSPRLESTDTQYF.

This clone was observed a few times. The V call is TRBV5-1, the J call TRBJ2-2; D possibly corresponds to TRBD2 (6 bases). This CDR3 has 14 residues. V lost 4 bases, J lost 6 bases, and 13 bases lay in between. Germline CDR1 and CDR2: SGHRS and YFSETQ. In DNA, the CDR3 is TGCGCCAGCAGCCAAGGAGGGTCCGCCGGGGAGCTGTTTTTT. This translates into CASSQGGSAGELFF.

V and J are TRBV7-8 and TRBJ2-5, with 13 bases that match TRBD2. This CDR3 is built from 13 residues. Germline V lookup: CDR1 SGHVS, CDR2 FQNEAQ. V was clipped by 11 bases and J by 5 bases; unmatched bases: 5. In nucleotides, the CDR3 is TGTGCCGCGGCACTAGCGGGGGGGGAGACCCAGTACTTC. It yields the protein CAAALAGGETQYF.

V and J are TRBV29-1 and TRBJ1-2, with D unclear. Per the germline V gene, CDR1 is SQVTM and CDR2 is ANQGSEA. With 4 bases removed from V and 0 bases from J, the gap between germline ends came to 18 bases. The CDR3 extends over 16 amino acids. CDR3 protein: CSVVPPNTGANYGYTF. CDR3 DNA sequence: TGCAGCGTTGTGCCGCCTAATACCGGAGCTAACTATGGCTACACCTTC.

This clone was found a few times. The chain joins TRBV28 to TRBJ2-7; TRBD2 matches at 11 bases. Germline CDR1 and CDR2: MDHEN and SYDVKM. The V gene end was trimmed by 1 base and the J gene end by 5 bases; junction bases not matched to a gene: 4. The CDR3 has 15 amino acids. CDR3: CASSLLASGRNEQYF. CDR3 DNA: TGTGCCAGCAGTTTATTGGCTAGCGGGAGGAACGAGCAGTACTTC. Based on the CDR3 plus reference TRBV28 and TRBJ2-7, the full variable domain is DVKVTQSSRYLVKRTGEKVFLECVQDMDHENMFWYRQDPGLGLRLIYFSYDVKMKEKGDIPEGYSVSREKKERFSLILESASTNQTSMYLCASSLLASGRNEQYFGPGTRLTVT.

This clone was recorded a few times. The V gene is TRBV7-9, the J gene TRBJ1-3, with D possibly being TRBD1 (6 bases). This CDR3 is built from 15 residues. Germline CDR1 SEHNR, CDR2 FQNEAQ (reference sequence). Trimming took off 3 bases at V and 4 bases at J, with 13 bases between the two ends. The CDR3 loop reads CASSFRTVRGNTIYF. The CDR3 coding sequence is TGTGCCAGCAGCTTCCGGACAGTGCGAGGAAACACCATATATTTT.

The CDR3 sequence is CASSVWDRGAAEQYF. The CDR3 bases are TGTGCCAGCAGCGTCTGGGACAGGGGGGCCGCCGAGCAGTACTTC. V usage is TRBV9 and J usage is TRBJ2-7, with 11 positions matching TRBD1. Losses at the gene ends were 2 bases for V and 6 bases for J; bases not matched to a gene: 7. CDR1 is SGDLS and CDR2 is YYNGEE in the germline V gene. CDR3 size: 15 residues.

The chain links TRBV6-5 to TRBJ2-7; TRBD1 matches 7 bases. V was pared by 10 bases and J by 2 bases, with 5 bases of the junction left unmatched. This CDR3 is 12 amino acids long. Germline-derived CDR1 and CDR2 are MNHEY and SVGAGI. The CDR3 spells CATTTGTYEQYF. CDR3 DNA: TGTGCCACCACGACAGGGACCTACGAGCAGTACTTC.

The rearrangement links TRBV6-6 to TRBJ2-7, with TRBD1 matching 7 bases. The V and J ends lost 6 bases and 1 base, in that order; junction bases with no gene match: 9. This CDR3 contains 15 residues. Germline CDR1 reads MNHNY; CDR2 reads SVGAGI (reference sequence). The CDR3 here is CASRPRQGYSYEQYF. For the CDR3, the DNA is TGTGCCAGCAGACCCCGACAGGGATATTCCTACGAGCAGTACTTC.

V gene TRBV7-2 combines with J gene TRBJ2-2, with 8 bases that match TRBD1. Germline loops: CDR1 SGHTA, CDR2 FQGNSA. CDR3 length equals 15 residues. The junction had 6 bases not matched to a gene; V was cut back by 3 bases and J by 6 bases. CDR3 loop: CASSFGQGYAGELFF. The CDR3 DNA is TGTGCCAGCAGCTTCGGACAGGGCTATGCCGGGGAGCTGTTTTTT.